The rows below give T cell receptor beta chains drawn from one sample of a study of control samples from healthy donors and cancer patients. Sequenced by immunoSEQ multiplex PCR; TCRdb stores in-frame clones only, minus some. The profile shows 190,000 or so clones, 90% to 95% of them singletons. Specimen: blood. These receptor sequences come from a man aged 18-30 years in good health. CDR3s include the opening cysteine and the closing phenylalanine or tryptophan. A D gene is named only where the DNA matches it firmly. Where a row states a size, it is once, few, many or the class of an expanded clone; other rows omit it.

CDR3nt: TGTGCCAGCAGCTTCGACAGGGCAAATGAAAAACTGTTTTTT
CDR3aa: CASSFDRANEKLFF
d_gene: TRBD1
j_gene: TRBJ1-4
v_gene: TRBV7-8
abundance: -

CDR3nt: TGTGCCAGCACCACCCCAGGGGCAAATACGCAGTATTTT
CDR3aa: CASTTPGANTQYF
d_gene: -
j_gene: TRBJ2-3
v_gene: TRBV6-5
abundance: -

CDR3nt: TGTGCCACCAGGGCCGGAGCGGGGGGGGCCGGAGATACGCAGTATTTT
CDR3aa: CATRAGAGGAGDTQYF
d_gene: TRBD2
j_gene: TRBJ2-3
v_gene: TRBV24-1
abundance: -

CDR3nt: TGTGCCAGCAGCTGGGGACAGGGAACTTTAGCCAAAAACATTCAGTACTTC
CDR3aa: CASSWGQGTLAKNIQYF
d_gene: TRBD1
j_gene: TRBJ2-4
v_gene: TRBV7-9
abundance: few

CDR3nt: TGTGCCATCAGTGAGGCATTAGCGAACACTGAAGCTTTCTTT
CDR3aa: CAISEALANTEAFF
d_gene: -
j_gene: TRBJ1-1
v_gene: TRBV10-3
abundance: -

CDR3nt: TGCGCCAGCAGCTCCCGACAGGGGGTCCTCTACGAGCAGTACTTC
CDR3aa: CASSSRQGVLYEQYF
d_gene: TRBD1
j_gene: TRBJ2-7
v_gene: TRBV4-1
abundance: -

CDR3nt: TGTGCCAGCAGCTTGGACCGGGACAGCGGCTCCTACGAGCAGTACTTC
CDR3aa: CASSLDRDSGSYEQYF
d_gene: TRBD1
j_gene: TRBJ2-7
v_gene: TRBV11-1
abundance: -

CDR3nt: TGTGCCAGCAGTTTAAGACAGGGCGACGAGCAGTACTTC
CDR3aa: CASSLRQGDEQYF
d_gene: TRBD1
j_gene: TRBJ2-7
v_gene: TRBV28
abundance: -

CDR3nt: TGTGCCATGTGGTCTAACTATGGCTACACCTTC
CDR3aa: CAMWSNYGYTF
d_gene: -
j_gene: TRBJ1-2
v_gene: TRBV19
abundance: once

CDR3nt: TGTGCCAGCACCTACGGGACAGTCAATGAGCAGTTCTTC
CDR3aa: CASTYGTVNEQFF
d_gene: TRBD1
j_gene: TRBJ2-1
v_gene: TRBV18
abundance: -

CDR3nt: TGTGCCATCAGTTCAGGGAGTGCAGCCAAAAACATTCAGTACTTC
CDR3aa: CAISSGSAAKNIQYF
d_gene: -
j_gene: TRBJ2-4
v_gene: TRBV10-3
abundance: -

CDR3nt: TGTGCCAGCAAGGGGACTAGCGGCACAGATACGCAGTATTTT
CDR3aa: CASKGTSGTDTQYF
d_gene: TRBD2
j_gene: TRBJ2-3
v_gene: TRBV2
abundance: -

CDR3nt: TGTGCCACCCAAGACGGTACGCAGTATTTT
CDR3aa: CATQDGTQYF
d_gene: -
j_gene: TRBJ2-3
v_gene: TRBV25-1
abundance: few

CDR3nt: TGTGCCAGCAGCCATACCAACAGGGAAGCTTTCTTT
CDR3aa: CASSHTNREAFF
d_gene: -
j_gene: TRBJ1-1
v_gene: TRBV3-1/TRBV3-2
abundance: -

CDR3nt: TGTGCCAGCAGCTTAACACCGGTAAGGTCAACTAATGAAAAACTGTTTTTT
CDR3aa: CASSLTPVRSTNEKLFF
d_gene: -
j_gene: TRBJ1-4
v_gene: TRBV7-3
abundance: -

CDR3nt: TGTGCCAGCAGCTTCGGACTAGCGGGTAACCTCCCGGATACGCAGTATTTT
CDR3aa: CASSFGLAGNLPDTQYF
d_gene: TRBD2
j_gene: TRBJ2-3
v_gene: TRBV7-8
abundance: -

CDR3nt: TGTGCCAGCAGCCCCCCGACGGTTAGGGGGCTTGGAAACACCATATATTTT
CDR3aa: CASSPPTVRGLGNTIYF
d_gene: TRBD1
j_gene: TRBJ1-3
v_gene: TRBV13
abundance: -

CDR3nt: TGTGCCAGCAGTTCGTCGGGGACTAGCGGGGTCGAGACCCAGTACTTC
CDR3aa: CASSSSGTSGVETQYF
d_gene: TRBD2
j_gene: TRBJ2-5
v_gene: TRBV5-6
abundance: -

CDR3nt: TGCGCCAGCAGCTTGTCAGCGAGCGGGGGGACAGAGACCCAGTACTTC
CDR3aa: CASSLSASGGTETQYF
d_gene: TRBD2
j_gene: TRBJ2-5
v_gene: TRBV5-1
abundance: -

CDR3nt: TGTGCCATCAGTGGGAAGGGGCCCAGCACAGATACGCAGTATTTT
CDR3aa: CAISGKGPSTDTQYF
d_gene: -
j_gene: TRBJ2-3
v_gene: TRBV10-3
abundance: -

CDR3nt: TGCGCCAGCAGCTTGGAAGAGGGCAGGTATGGCTACACCTTC
CDR3aa: CASSLEEGRYGYTF
d_gene: -
j_gene: TRBJ1-2
v_gene: TRBV5-1
abundance: -

CDR3nt: TGCGCCAGCAGTGAGTCTACAGTGGGCAATCAGCCCCAGCATTTT
CDR3aa: CASSESTVGNQPQHF
d_gene: -
j_gene: TRBJ1-5
v_gene: TRBV10-2
abundance: -

CDR3nt: TGTGCCACCAGTGATTCCCGCAGCGGGTATGGTGAAAAACTGTTTTTT
CDR3aa: CATSDSRSGYGEKLFF
d_gene: -
j_gene: TRBJ1-4
v_gene: TRBV24-1
abundance: -

CDR3nt: TGCGCCAGCAGCCAAGATCCTCAACGGGGGGGCCGCAATGAGCAGTTCTTC
CDR3aa: CASSQDPQRGGRNEQFF
d_gene: TRBD2
j_gene: TRBJ2-1
v_gene: TRBV4-1
abundance: -

CDR3nt: TGTGCCAGCAGCCCCTCACAGGGGGCAACTAATGAAAAACTGTTTTTT
CDR3aa: CASSPSQGATNEKLFF
d_gene: TRBD1
j_gene: TRBJ1-4
v_gene: TRBV28
abundance: -

CDR3nt: TGTGCCAGCAGCTTCACAGGGCCGAACACCGGGGAGCTGTTTTTT
CDR3aa: CASSFTGPNTGELFF
d_gene: -
j_gene: TRBJ2-2
v_gene: TRBV7-3
abundance: -

CDR3nt: TGCGCCAGCAGTGAGCTGAGGAATCGGGCTTTCTTT
CDR3aa: CASSELRNRAFF
d_gene: -
j_gene: TRBJ1-1
v_gene: TRBV10-2
abundance: -

CDR3nt: TGTGCCAGCAGAATGGGACAGATGAACACTGAAGCTTTCTTT
CDR3aa: CASRMGQMNTEAFF
d_gene: TRBD1
j_gene: TRBJ1-1
v_gene: TRBV6-5
abundance: once

CDR3nt: TGTGCCATCAGTGAGTCAAGACAGATTGGCTCCTACGAGCAGTACTTC
CDR3aa: CAISESRQIGSYEQYF
d_gene: -
j_gene: TRBJ2-7
v_gene: TRBV10-3
abundance: -

CDR3nt: TGTGCCAGCAATTCCATAGACAGGGGGCTCGACGAGCAGTACTTC
CDR3aa: CASNSIDRGLDEQYF
d_gene: TRBD1
j_gene: TRBJ2-7
v_gene: TRBV5-8
abundance: -

CDR3nt: TGTGCCAGCAGCGTAGGAACGGGGGGTGGCAGTGAGCAGTTCTTC
CDR3aa: CASSVGTGGGSEQFF
d_gene: TRBD2
j_gene: TRBJ2-1
v_gene: TRBV9
abundance: -

CDR3nt: TGTGCCAGCAGCTTCGGGGACACTAACTACAATGAGCAGTTCTTC
CDR3aa: CASSFGDTNYNEQFF
d_gene: -
j_gene: TRBJ2-1
v_gene: TRBV5-5
abundance: once

CDR3nt: TGTGCCAGCAGTTTAGGGGGGAATGAGCAGTTCTTC
CDR3aa: CASSLGGNEQFF
d_gene: -
j_gene: TRBJ2-1
v_gene: TRBV28
abundance: once

CDR3nt: TGTGCCAGCAGGGACAGGGGGGCGTATTCACCCCTCCACTTT
CDR3aa: CASRDRGAYSPLHF
d_gene: TRBD1
j_gene: TRBJ1-6
v_gene: TRBV2
abundance: once

CDR3nt: TGTGCCAGCAGTTACGGCTCCGACAGGGTATACGAGCAGTACTTC
CDR3aa: CASSYGSDRVYEQYF
d_gene: TRBD1
j_gene: TRBJ2-7
v_gene: TRBV6-5
abundance: -

CDR3nt: TGTGCCAGCAGCTTAGGGGGCCAGTATGGCTACACCTTC
CDR3aa: CASSLGGQYGYTF
d_gene: -
j_gene: TRBJ1-2
v_gene: TRBV7-3
abundance: -

CDR3nt: TGTGCCAGCAGTTCCGGGACCTCCTACGAGCAGTACTTC
CDR3aa: CASSSGTSYEQYF
d_gene: -
j_gene: TRBJ2-7
v_gene: TRBV27
abundance: -

CDR3nt: TGTGCCAGCAGATGGTATGGGGCAGACGAGCAGTACTTC
CDR3aa: CASRWYGADEQYF
d_gene: -
j_gene: TRBJ2-7
v_gene: TRBV6-5
abundance: once

CDR3nt: TGTGCCAGCAGCTTTCCGGGACTCTACCCCGGGGAGCTGTTTTTT
CDR3aa: CASSFPGLYPGELFF
d_gene: -
j_gene: TRBJ2-2
v_gene: TRBV7-9
abundance: -

CDR3nt: TGTGCCAGCAGCTTGGACAGGGGTGGCTACAATGAGCAGTTCTTC
CDR3aa: CASSLDRGGYNEQFF
d_gene: TRBD1
j_gene: TRBJ2-1
v_gene: TRBV5-4
abundance: -

CDR3nt: TGTGCCAGCCAGACCACGGGGGGGCCATATGGCTACACCTTC
CDR3aa: CASQTTGGPYGYTF
d_gene: -
j_gene: TRBJ1-2
v_gene: TRBV18
abundance: -

CDR3nt: TGCGCCAGCAGCTTGGGTCCCCGAGCCCTGACCGGGGAGCTGTTTTTT
CDR3aa: CASSLGPRALTGELFF
d_gene: -
j_gene: TRBJ2-2
v_gene: TRBV5-1
abundance: -

CDR3nt: TGTGCCAGCTCGCAATACTCCGGGACAGGGACCTATAATTCACCCCTCCACTTT
CDR3aa: CASSQYSGTGTYNSPLHF
d_gene: TRBD1
j_gene: TRBJ1-6
v_gene: TRBV18
abundance: -

CDR3nt: TGTGCCAGCTCACCACCGGGGAAGAGCTCCTACAATGAGCAGTTCTTC
CDR3aa: CASSPPGKSSYNEQFF
d_gene: -
j_gene: TRBJ2-1
v_gene: TRBV18
abundance: -

CDR3nt: TGTGCCTGGACCAAGCAGGGTAATTCACCCCTCCACTTT
CDR3aa: CAWTKQGNSPLHF
d_gene: -
j_gene: TRBJ1-6
v_gene: TRBV30
abundance: -

CDR3nt: TGTGCCATCGGGGGGGAGACCAATTCCGCAACTAATGAAAAACTGTTTTTT
CDR3aa: CAIGGETNSATNEKLFF
d_gene: -
j_gene: TRBJ1-4
v_gene: TRBV10-3
abundance: -

CDR3nt: TGTGCCAGCAGCCCCCCTATGTTTTTCGAGGAGACCCAGTACTTC
CDR3aa: CASSPPMFFEETQYF
d_gene: -
j_gene: TRBJ2-5
v_gene: TRBV9
abundance: -

CDR3nt: TGTGCCAGCAGCGAAATGGGGGGAGGGTACACTGAAGCTTTCTTT
CDR3aa: CASSEMGGGYTEAFF
d_gene: -
j_gene: TRBJ1-1
v_gene: TRBV2
abundance: -

CDR3nt: TGTGCCAGCAGTTTGGCAGGCGGGAATGAAGCTTTCTTT
CDR3aa: CASSLAGGNEAFF
d_gene: -
j_gene: TRBJ1-1
v_gene: TRBV28
abundance: -

CDR3nt: TGTGCCAGCAGCCGGGGGGCCACAGATACGCAGTATTTT
CDR3aa: CASSRGATDTQYF
d_gene: -
j_gene: TRBJ2-3
v_gene: TRBV2
abundance: -

CDR3nt: TGTGCCAGCTCACCAACGACAGGGGATTACACTGAAGCTTTCTTT
CDR3aa: CASSPTTGDYTEAFF
d_gene: TRBD1
j_gene: TRBJ1-1
v_gene: TRBV18
abundance: -

CDR3nt: TGTGCCAGCAGCATGGATCCGGGTCAGATGAATGAAAAACTGTTTTTT
CDR3aa: CASSMDPGQMNEKLFF
d_gene: -
j_gene: TRBJ1-4
v_gene: TRBV2
abundance: once

CDR3nt: TGTGCCAGCAGCTTGGGGCTACTTATGGATCAGCCCCAGCATTTT
CDR3aa: CASSLGLLMDQPQHF
d_gene: -
j_gene: TRBJ1-5
v_gene: TRBV5-8
abundance: -

CDR3nt: TGTGCCAGCAGCTTGGCCCTCCCAGGAGGGATTATTGGCGAAAAACTGTTTTTT
CDR3aa: CASSLALPGGIIGEKLFF
d_gene: -
j_gene: TRBJ1-4
v_gene: TRBV5-4
abundance: once